Sequencing of this T cell receptor (beta chain) was carried out in a study of cytotoxic CD8 clonotypes in ibrutinib-treated CLL. Study information: The subjects consisted of some 12 relapsed/refractory and around 15 treatment-naive individuals, with 17 IGHV unmutated. General study results and limits: Baseline clonality, higher than in age-matched healthy donors, tracked circulating CD8+ T-cell counts.

The germline gives CDR1 SGHDT, CDR2 YYEEEE. The length of the CDR3 is 16 residues. V was clipped by 0 bases and J by 5 bases, with 14 bases between them. TCRdb's copy holds only in-frame clones and misses some; the assay was immunoSEQ multiplex PCR. This sample has fewer than 300,000 clones; around 69% occur once, and the top ten carry around 5.1%. A note on this clone: Its target is unknown.

This clonotype was sampled from a human donor with chronic lymphocytic leukemia. This specimen was PBMCs, taken at disease progression, from a patient treated with ibrutinib. The rearrangement uses TRBV5-6 and TRBJ2-2; D ambiguous. The CDR3 loop is CASSLALSVLTGELFF. The DNA for the CDR3 is TGTGCCAGCAGCTTGGCCTTGAGCGTGTTAACCGGGGAGCTGTTTTTT.